The clone carrying this TCR beta chain was recorded once. These data are taken from a study of CD8 T cells in Susac syndrome. The RNA input was roughly 0.5 to 1 ug, and it was reverse transcribed with random hexamers. By means of immunoSEQ multiplex PCR, TCR beta CDR3 spanning 54 Vbeta and 13 Jbeta underwent amplification. TCRdb called the immunoSEQ multiplex PCR reads again in MiXCR, with one record for every CDR3 protein. The table includes about 210,000 distinct CDR3 sequences, around 96% detected once. Germline lookup yields CDR1 SEHNR and CDR2 FQNEAQ (reference sequence). The V gene lost 5 bases and the J gene lost 5 bases, with 16 bases spanning the gap. CDR3 length equals 15 residues. It was negative isolation that provided the CD8+ and CD4+ T cells, whereas TEMRA cells were enriched by FACS.

The gene calls are TRBV7-9 and TRBJ2-4; D is perhaps TRBD2 (6 bases). The TCR sequence derives from a human donor with multiple sclerosis. The sample consisted of CD4+ T cells from PBMCs. Here the CDR3 reads CASSRVAGSENIQYF. CDR3 in DNA: TGTGCCAGCAGCCGCGTCGCGGGGTCGGAAAACATTCAGTACTTC.